A selection of T cell receptor beta chains follows, all from one sample in a study of blood T cell repertoires in COVID-19. Method: immunoSEQ multiplex PCR; TCRdb's copy keeps in-frame clones and lacks some. The table lists around 160,000 clones, 80% to 90% of them singletons. The sample was peripheral blood. The receptors shown here come from an older woman with COVID-19, enrolled during active disease. Each CDR3 is given with its conserved first and last residue. Each record gives: clone size, J gene, V gene, D gene, CDR3 protein. The D gene is left open where the match is weak. Size is omitted from some rows. Given values are once, few, many or a class for expanded clones.

size: NA
J: TRBJ1-1
V: TRBV29-1
D: NA
CDR3: CSVGLRGYRNTEAFF

size: few
J: TRBJ1-1
V: TRBV4-1
D: TRBD1
CDR3: CASRSGTGGSRATEAFF

size: NA
J: TRBJ1-5
V: TRBV19
D: TRBD1
CDR3: CASSIDQATGGNQPQHF

size: NA
J: TRBJ1-1
V: TRBV7-8
D: NA
CDR3: CASSDKEGTTEAFF

size: few
J: TRBJ1-3
V: TRBV27
D: NA
CDR3: CASSLSDRTDTIYF

size: NA
J: TRBJ1-4
V: TRBV7-2
D: TRBD1
CDR3: CASSLVNLKGQFNEKLFF

size: NA
J: TRBJ2-5
V: TRBV7-6
D: TRBD2
CDR3: CASSSSGLQETQYF

size: NA
J: TRBJ1-2
V: TRBV25-1
D: TRBD1
CDR3: CASSRGQGNYGYTF

size: NA
J: TRBJ2-1
V: TRBV5-8
D: NA
CDR3: CASSLTGISYNEQFF

size: many
J: TRBJ1-4
V: TRBV5-1
D: TRBD1
CDR3: CASSSGQGDGSEKLFF

size: once
J: TRBJ1-6
V: TRBV19
D: TRBD1
CDR3: CASSMGQYNSPLHF

size: NA
J: TRBJ2-7
V: TRBV4-2
D: TRBD2
CDR3: CASSQGTSEISYEQYF

size: NA
J: TRBJ1-2
V: TRBV18
D: NA
CDR3: CASSLTGSDYGYTF

size: NA
J: TRBJ1-4
V: TRBV4-3
D: NA
CDR3: CASSQDTRVADEKLFF

size: NA
J: TRBJ1-1
V: TRBV7-3
D: NA
CDR3: CASSLTQGNTEAFF

size: NA
J: TRBJ1-1
V: TRBV18
D: NA
CDR3: CASSPRGGDTEAFF

size: NA
J: TRBJ1-3
V: TRBV6-5
D: NA
CDR3: CAVTQSSLGNTIYF

size: NA
J: TRBJ2-1
V: TRBV18
D: TRBD2
CDR3: CASSRPAGAPSSYNEQFF

size: NA
J: TRBJ2-2
V: TRBV9
D: TRBD2
CDR3: CASSAHGSGTSGGAGELFF

size: once
J: TRBJ2-7
V: TRBV27
D: NA
CDR3: CASSLSIRRSTESYEQYF

size: once
J: TRBJ2-7
V: TRBV2
D: TRBD1
CDR3: CATGQGSYEQYF

size: NA
J: TRBJ1-2
V: TRBV4-2
D: NA
CDR3: CASSPGPNYGYTF

size: NA
J: TRBJ1-2
V: TRBV7-9
D: NA
CDR3: CASNLGGTPYGYTF

size: NA
J: TRBJ2-2
V: TRBV7-7
D: NA
CDR3: CASSPRTVLNTGELFF

size: NA
J: TRBJ2-3
V: TRBV3-1/TRBV3-2
D: TRBD2
CDR3: CASSSRLAGGDTQYF

size: NA
J: TRBJ2-7
V: TRBV19
D: NA
CDR3: CASSISLVAGSNEQYF

size: NA
J: TRBJ2-5
V: TRBV7-3
D: TRBD2
CDR3: CASTLGGGVGETQYF

size: NA
J: TRBJ2-1
V: TRBV7-9
D: TRBD2
CDR3: CASSLGEGLRVFF

size: NA
J: TRBJ1-5
V: TRBV2
D: NA
CDR3: CASSESYNQPQHF

size: NA
J: TRBJ2-7
V: TRBV5-1
D: TRBD1
CDR3: CASSLGDRGTLSYEQYF

size: NA
J: TRBJ1-4
V: TRBV4-1
D: TRBD1
CDR3: CASSQDFLQQGMVSEKLFF

size: NA
J: TRBJ1-4
V: TRBV4-2
D: TRBD1
CDR3: CASSQSDRDNEKLFF

size: NA
J: TRBJ2-5
V: TRBV6-5
D: TRBD2
CDR3: CASTAGGLQAQYF

size: many
J: TRBJ1-2
V: TRBV6-1
D: NA
CDR3: CASSESGGVSGGYTF

size: NA
J: TRBJ1-3
V: TRBV24-1
D: NA
CDR3: CATSDLMSLRDTIYF

size: NA
J: TRBJ2-1
V: TRBV18
D: TRBD2
CDR3: CASSLRDYGYNEQFF

size: NA
J: TRBJ1-5
V: TRBV5-1
D: NA
CDR3: CASSSLGGESQPQHF

size: once
J: TRBJ2-1
V: TRBV7-6
D: TRBD2
CDR3: CASSLGTSGGVGKNEQFF

size: NA
J: TRBJ1-4
V: TRBV18
D: NA
CDR3: CASSPGIAEEKLFF

size: NA
J: TRBJ2-7
V: TRBV4-2
D: NA
CDR3: CASSHGGNVEQYF

size: NA
J: TRBJ1-4
V: TRBV10-3
D: NA
CDR3: CAISPSGANEKLFF

size: NA
J: TRBJ1-4
V: TRBV5-1
D: TRBD1
CDR3: CASSLRTGGRDEKLFF

size: once
J: TRBJ2-7
V: TRBV3-1/TRBV3-2
D: TRBD2
CDR3: CASSPGAGGSYEQYF

size: NA
J: TRBJ2-2
V: TRBV7-3
D: NA
CDR3: CASSLQGSINTGELFF

size: NA
J: TRBJ1-4
V: TRBV7-9
D: TRBD1
CDR3: CASSHPRTGRATNEKLFF

size: once
J: TRBJ1-1
V: TRBV9
D: TRBD1
CDR3: CASSVDGTGNPSAFF

size: NA
J: TRBJ2-3
V: TRBV2
D: TRBD2
CDR3: CASNELRGATDTQYF

size: NA
J: TRBJ2-1
V: TRBV29-1
D: NA
CDR3: CSVSPPDRNNEQFF

size: few
J: TRBJ2-2
V: TRBV6-5
D: NA
CDR3: CASILGGVNTGELFF

size: NA
J: TRBJ1-2
V: TRBV5-4
D: TRBD1
CDR3: CASSGQGGYGYTF